The T cell receptor beta chain described here comes from a study of cytomegalovirus exposure and HLA in healthy donors. Study findings and constraints: Earlier analysis found most TCR beta V segments productive about 90% or about 30% of the time. Serostatus for CMV was the only available immune exposure information.

V lost 5 bases, J lost 5 bases, and 19 bases lay in between. Germline CDR1 is SGHNT and CDR2 is YYREEE (reference sequence). The CDR3 sequence is 15 residues long. It was with 60 Vbeta and 13 Jbeta primers that the PCR ran. The authors' processing: Later, tens of millions of unique TCR beta chains were counted in an analysis, and roughly 10 million of them were shared. Generated by immunoSEQ multiplex PCR, the TCRdb table keeps only in-frame clones and is missing some. V and J calls and clone size are copied from that table; D and trimming were computed from the DNA. Of approximately 160,000 clones listed, approximately 84% are singletons. On this clone: The target antigen is unknown.

The study sampled nominally healthy donors, though unrecorded immune exposures were likely. The gene calls are TRBV5-4 and TRBJ1-2; a possible D gene is TRBD1 (6 bases). Sequencing used PBMCs. This clonotype originated in a man in his fifties or sixties in good health and CMV-seropositive. CDR3 coding DNA: TGTGCCAGCAGTCACAGGGAAAGGGGCACTTATGGCTACACCTTC. This codes for CASSHRERGTYGYTF. Combining the CDR3 with reference TRBV5-4 and TRBJ1-2 gives the whole variable domain ETGVTQSPTHLIKTRGQQVTLRCSSQSGHNTVSWYQQALGQGPQFIFQYYREEENGRGNFPPRFSGLQFPNYSSELNVNALELDDSALYLCASSHRERGTYGYTFGSGTRLTVV.